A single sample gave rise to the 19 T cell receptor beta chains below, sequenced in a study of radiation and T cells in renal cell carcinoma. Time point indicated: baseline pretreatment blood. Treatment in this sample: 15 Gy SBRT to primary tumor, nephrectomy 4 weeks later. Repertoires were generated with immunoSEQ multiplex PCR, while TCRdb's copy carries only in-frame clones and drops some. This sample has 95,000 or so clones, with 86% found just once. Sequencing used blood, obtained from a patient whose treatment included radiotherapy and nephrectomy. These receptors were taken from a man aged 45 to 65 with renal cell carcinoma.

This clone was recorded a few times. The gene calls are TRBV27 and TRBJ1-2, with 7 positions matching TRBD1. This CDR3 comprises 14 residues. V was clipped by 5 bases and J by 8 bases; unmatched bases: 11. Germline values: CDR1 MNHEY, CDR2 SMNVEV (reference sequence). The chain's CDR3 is CASSPGGQLAGYTF. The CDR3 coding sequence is TGTGCCAGCAGTCCCGGGGGACAGCTTGCGGGCTACACCTTC.

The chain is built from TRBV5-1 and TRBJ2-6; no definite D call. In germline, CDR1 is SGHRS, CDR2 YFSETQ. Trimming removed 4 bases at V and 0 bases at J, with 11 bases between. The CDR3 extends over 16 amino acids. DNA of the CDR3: TGCGCCAGCAGCGTCCAGTATAGCTCTGGGGCCAACGTCCTGACTTTC. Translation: CASSVQYSSGANVLTF.

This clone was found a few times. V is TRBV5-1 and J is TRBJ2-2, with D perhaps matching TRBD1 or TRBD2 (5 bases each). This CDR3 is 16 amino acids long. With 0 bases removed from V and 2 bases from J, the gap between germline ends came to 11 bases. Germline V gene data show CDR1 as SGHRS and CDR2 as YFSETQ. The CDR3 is CASSLVGTYNTGELFF. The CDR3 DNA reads TGCGCCAGCAGCTTGGTGGGGACGTATAACACCGGGGAGCTGTTTTTT.

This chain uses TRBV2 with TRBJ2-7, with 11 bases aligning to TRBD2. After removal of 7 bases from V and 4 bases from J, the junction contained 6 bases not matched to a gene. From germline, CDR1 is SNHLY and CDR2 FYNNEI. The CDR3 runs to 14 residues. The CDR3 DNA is TGTGCCAGCAAGGAAATAGCGGGGGGGTACGAGCAGTACTTC. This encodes CASKEIAGGYEQYF. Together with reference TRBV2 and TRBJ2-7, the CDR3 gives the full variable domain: EPEVTQTPSHQVTQMGQEVILRCVPISNHLYFYWYRQILGQKVEFLVSFYNNEISEKSEIFDDQFSVERPDGSNFTLKIRSTKLEDSAMYFCASKEIAGGYEQYFGPGTRLTVT.

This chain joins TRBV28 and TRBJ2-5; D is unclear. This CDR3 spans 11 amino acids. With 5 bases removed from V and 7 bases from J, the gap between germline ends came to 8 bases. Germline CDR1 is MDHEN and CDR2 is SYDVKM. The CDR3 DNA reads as TGTGCCAGCAGTGAGTTCGGGACCCAGTACTTC. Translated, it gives CASSEFGTQYF.

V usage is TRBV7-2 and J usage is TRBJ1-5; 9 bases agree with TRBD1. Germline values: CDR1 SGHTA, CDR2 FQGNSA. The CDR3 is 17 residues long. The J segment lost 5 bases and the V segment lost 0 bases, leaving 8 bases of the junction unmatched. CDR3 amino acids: CASSLADRGLMDQPQHF. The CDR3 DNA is TGTGCCAGCAGCTTAGCCGACAGGGGGTTAATGGATCAGCCCCAGCATTTT.

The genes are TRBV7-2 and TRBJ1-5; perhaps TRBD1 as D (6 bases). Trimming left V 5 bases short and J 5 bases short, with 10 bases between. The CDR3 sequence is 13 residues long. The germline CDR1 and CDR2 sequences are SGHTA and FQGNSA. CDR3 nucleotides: TGTGCCAGCAGCCCACAGGGAGATCAGCCCCAGCATTTT. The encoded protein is CASSPQGDQPQHF.

The CDR3 coding sequence is TGTGCCACCATCTCTGGGGCCAACGTCCTGACTTTC. This codes for CATISGANVLTF. The genes are TRBV7-9 and TRBJ2-6; D remains ambiguous. CDR1 is SEHNR, CDR2 FQNEAQ, per germline (reference sequence). This CDR3 is built from 12 residues. Trimming cost V 10 bases and J 0 bases, with 4 bases left between them.

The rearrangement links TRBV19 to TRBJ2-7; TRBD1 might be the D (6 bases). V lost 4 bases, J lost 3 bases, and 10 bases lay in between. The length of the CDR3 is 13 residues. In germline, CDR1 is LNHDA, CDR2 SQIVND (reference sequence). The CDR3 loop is CASSRTVDYEQYF. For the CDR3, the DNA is TGTGCCAGTAGTAGGACAGTTGACTACGAGCAGTACTTC.

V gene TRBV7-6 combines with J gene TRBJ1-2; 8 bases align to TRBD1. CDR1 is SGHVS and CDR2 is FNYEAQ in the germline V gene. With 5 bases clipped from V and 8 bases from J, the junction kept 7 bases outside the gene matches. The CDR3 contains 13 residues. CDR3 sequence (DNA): TGTGCCAGCAGCGGCAGGGGGCTGGGGGGCTACACCTTC. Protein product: CASSGRGLGGYTF.

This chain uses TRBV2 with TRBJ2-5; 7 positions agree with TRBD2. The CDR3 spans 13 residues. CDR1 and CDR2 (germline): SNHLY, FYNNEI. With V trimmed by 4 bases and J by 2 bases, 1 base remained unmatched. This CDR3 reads CASSGRGQETQYF. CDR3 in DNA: TGTGCCAGCAGTGGGCGGGGGCAAGAGACCCAGTACTTC.

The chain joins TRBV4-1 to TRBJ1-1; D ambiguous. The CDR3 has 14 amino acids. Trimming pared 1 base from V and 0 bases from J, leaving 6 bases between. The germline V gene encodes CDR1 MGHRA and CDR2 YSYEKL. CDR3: CASSQVMMNTEAFF. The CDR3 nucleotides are TGCGCCAGCAGCCAAGTAATGATGAACACTGAAGCTTTCTTT.

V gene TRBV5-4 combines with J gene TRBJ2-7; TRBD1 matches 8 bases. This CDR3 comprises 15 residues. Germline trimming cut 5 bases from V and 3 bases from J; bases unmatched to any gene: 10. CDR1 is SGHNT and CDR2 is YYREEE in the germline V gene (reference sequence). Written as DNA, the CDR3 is TGTGCCAGCAGTCCAGACCACGGGACAGGCTACGAGCAGTACTTC. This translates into CASSPDHGTGYEQYF.

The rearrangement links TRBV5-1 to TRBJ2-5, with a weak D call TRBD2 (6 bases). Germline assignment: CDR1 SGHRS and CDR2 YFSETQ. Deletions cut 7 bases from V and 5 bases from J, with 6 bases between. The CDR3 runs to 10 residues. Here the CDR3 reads CASGGETQYF. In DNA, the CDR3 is TGCGCCAGCGGGGGGGAGACCCAGTACTTC.

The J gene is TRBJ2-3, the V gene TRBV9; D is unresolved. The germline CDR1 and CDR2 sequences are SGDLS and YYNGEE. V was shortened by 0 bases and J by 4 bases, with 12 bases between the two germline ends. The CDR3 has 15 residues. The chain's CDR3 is CASSVGGPLSDTQYF. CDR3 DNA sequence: TGTGCCAGCAGCGTAGGAGGACCTCTCTCAGATACGCAGTATTTT.

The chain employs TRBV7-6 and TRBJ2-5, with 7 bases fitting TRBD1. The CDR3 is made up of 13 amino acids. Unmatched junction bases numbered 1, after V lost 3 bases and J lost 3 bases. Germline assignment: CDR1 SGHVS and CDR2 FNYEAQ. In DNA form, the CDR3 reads TGTGCCAGCAGCTTCGGACAGGAAGAGACCCAGTACTTC. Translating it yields CASSFGQEETQYF.

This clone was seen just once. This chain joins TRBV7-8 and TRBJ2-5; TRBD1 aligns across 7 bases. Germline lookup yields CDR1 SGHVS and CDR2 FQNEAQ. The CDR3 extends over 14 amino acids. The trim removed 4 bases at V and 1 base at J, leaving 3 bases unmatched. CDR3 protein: CASSSGTAQETQYF. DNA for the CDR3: TGTGCCAGCAGCTCAGGGACAGCCCAAGAGACCCAGTACTTC.

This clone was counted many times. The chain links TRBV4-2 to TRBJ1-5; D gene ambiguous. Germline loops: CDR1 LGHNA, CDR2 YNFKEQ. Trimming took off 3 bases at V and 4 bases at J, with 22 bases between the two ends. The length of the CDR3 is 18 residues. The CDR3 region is CASSQEKVRFTENQPQHF. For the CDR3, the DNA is TGTGCCAGCAGCCAGGAAAAAGTAAGGTTTACAGAGAATCAGCCCCAGCATTTT.

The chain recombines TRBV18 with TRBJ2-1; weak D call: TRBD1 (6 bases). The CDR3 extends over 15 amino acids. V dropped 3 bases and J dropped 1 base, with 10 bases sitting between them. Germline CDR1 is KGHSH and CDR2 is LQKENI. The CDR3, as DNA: TGTGCCAGCTCACCGAGGGACACATCCTACAATGAGCAGTTCTTC. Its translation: CASSPRDTSYNEQFF.